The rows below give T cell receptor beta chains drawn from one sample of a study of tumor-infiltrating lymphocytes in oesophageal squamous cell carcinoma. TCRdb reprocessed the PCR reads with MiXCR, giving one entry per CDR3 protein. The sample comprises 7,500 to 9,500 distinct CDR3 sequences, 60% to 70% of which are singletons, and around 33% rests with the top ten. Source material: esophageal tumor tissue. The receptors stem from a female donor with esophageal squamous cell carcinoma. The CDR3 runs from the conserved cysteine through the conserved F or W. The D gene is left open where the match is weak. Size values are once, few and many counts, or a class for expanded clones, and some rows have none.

CDR3aa: CASSLTGTGQETQYF
CDR3nt: TGTGCCAGCAGCTTAACCGGGACAGGGCAAGAGACCCAGTACTTC
v_gene: TRBV7-3
abundance: NA
j_gene: TRBJ2-5
d_gene: TRBD1

CDR3aa: CASSLVKRCQETQYF
CDR3nt: TGTGCCAGCAGCTTAGTTAAGCGTTGTCAAGAGACCCAGTACTTC
v_gene: TRBV11-3
abundance: NA
j_gene: TRBJ2-5
d_gene: NA

CDR3aa: CASSFTIAETQYF
CDR3nt: TGTGCCAGCAGCTTTACGATTGCGGAGACCCAGTACTTC
v_gene: TRBV7-6
abundance: medium-sized
j_gene: TRBJ2-5
d_gene: NA

CDR3aa: CASFPLCYEQYF
CDR3nt: TGTGCTAGCTTCCCTCTCTGCTACGAGCAGTACTTC
v_gene: TRBV7-6
abundance: NA
j_gene: TRBJ2-7
d_gene: NA

CDR3aa: CASSRGQRGEQFF
CDR3nt: TGTGCCAGCAGTCGAGGGCAAAGGGGTGAGCAGTTCTTC
v_gene: TRBV7-6
abundance: NA
j_gene: TRBJ2-1
d_gene: NA

CDR3aa: CASSLASLGEQYF
CDR3nt: TGTGCCAGCAGCTTAGCCTCTCTCGGCGAGCAGTACTTC
v_gene: TRBV7-6
abundance: NA
j_gene: TRBJ2-7
d_gene: NA

CDR3aa: CASWPTSGRAEETQYF
CDR3nt: TGTGCCAGCTGGCCGACTAGCGGGAGGGCCGAGGAGACCCAGTACTTC
v_gene: TRBV27
abundance: NA
j_gene: TRBJ2-5
d_gene: TRBD2

CDR3aa: CASSLAIGRRQFF
CDR3nt: TGTGCCAGCAGCTTAGCTATAGGGAGACGACAGTTCTTC
v_gene: TRBV7-6
abundance: few
j_gene: TRBJ2-1
d_gene: NA

CDR3aa: CASQPGLAGDETQYF
CDR3nt: TGTGCCTCTCAGCCGGGGTTAGCGGGAGATGAGACCCAGTACTTC
v_gene: TRBV2
abundance: NA
j_gene: TRBJ2-5
d_gene: TRBD2

CDR3aa: CASSDRTSGTRNEQFF
CDR3nt: TGTGCCAGCAGCGACCGGACTAGCGGGACAAGGAATGAGCAGTTCTTC
v_gene: TRBV7-2
abundance: many
j_gene: TRBJ2-1
d_gene: TRBD2

CDR3aa: CASSLGLAGGQVTDTQYF
CDR3nt: TGTGCCAGCAGCCTCGGACTAGCGGGAGGGCAAGTCACAGATACGCAGTATTTT
v_gene: TRBV7-6
abundance: few
j_gene: TRBJ2-3
d_gene: TRBD2

CDR3aa: CASSEYRLGSADTQYF
CDR3nt: TGTGCCAGCAGTGAATACCGACTAGGGAGCGCAGATACGCAGTATTTT
v_gene: TRBV25-1
abundance: once
j_gene: TRBJ2-3
d_gene: NA

CDR3aa: CASSYSGISGANVLTF
CDR3nt: TGTGCCAGCAGTTACTCAGGGATTTCTGGGGCCAACGTCCTGACTTTC
v_gene: TRBV6-5
abundance: NA
j_gene: TRBJ2-6
d_gene: NA

CDR3aa: CASSPEDGAGEKLFF
CDR3nt: TGTGCCAGCAGCCCCGAAGACGGTGCGGGCGAAAAACTGTTTTTT
v_gene: TRBV7-8
abundance: NA
j_gene: TRBJ1-4
d_gene: NA

CDR3aa: CASRKDSGNTEAFF
CDR3nt: TGTGCCAGCAGGAAGGACAGCGGGAACACTGAAGCTTTCTTT
v_gene: TRBV12-3/TRBV12-4
abundance: NA
j_gene: TRBJ1-1
d_gene: NA

CDR3aa: CASSSRGGYSIQEQFF
CDR3nt: TGTGCCAGCAGCTCACGAGGGGGCTATTCCATACAGGAGCAGTTCTTC
v_gene: TRBV7-2
abundance: NA
j_gene: TRBJ2-1
d_gene: TRBD1

CDR3aa: CASSLDWLGETQYF
CDR3nt: TGTGCCAGCAGCTTAGACTGGCTCGGAGAGACCCAGTACTTC
v_gene: TRBV11-1
abundance: once
j_gene: TRBJ2-5
d_gene: NA

CDR3aa: CASSLRTGRNDEQYF
CDR3nt: TGTGCCAGCAGCTTAAGGACAGGCCGTAACGATGAGCAGTACTTC
v_gene: TRBV7-2
abundance: few
j_gene: TRBJ2-4
d_gene: TRBD1

CDR3aa: CASSLASGDRAQYF
CDR3nt: TGTGCCAGCAGCTTAGCTAGCGGGGACCGCGCCCAGTACTTC
v_gene: TRBV7-2
abundance: NA
j_gene: TRBJ2-5
d_gene: TRBD2

CDR3aa: CASSPGVGAGAKYEQYF
CDR3nt: TGTGCCAGCAGCCCAGGGGTGGGGGCGGGAGCAAAATACGAGCAGTACTTC
v_gene: TRBV7-9
abundance: NA
j_gene: TRBJ2-7
d_gene: NA

CDR3aa: CASRYGQGYTGELYF
CDR3nt: TGTGCCAGCAGATACGGACAGGGGTACACCGGGGAGCTGTATTTT
v_gene: TRBV7-6
abundance: NA
j_gene: TRBJ2-3
d_gene: TRBD1

CDR3aa: CASSSQGGLGYEQYF
CDR3nt: TGTGCCAGCAGCTCGCAGGGGGGACTAGGCTACGAGCAGTACTTC
v_gene: TRBV11-1
abundance: NA
j_gene: TRBJ2-7
d_gene: NA

CDR3aa: CASSLRQKETQYF
CDR3nt: TGTGCCAGCAGCTTAAGGCAGAAAGAGACCCAGTACTTC
v_gene: TRBV7-6
abundance: once
j_gene: TRBJ2-5
d_gene: NA

CDR3aa: CASSLTPRLAGGLDTQYF
CDR3nt: TGTGCCAGCAGCTTAACCCCCCGCCTAGCGGGAGGGCTTGATACGCAGTATTTT
v_gene: TRBV7-6
abundance: few
j_gene: TRBJ2-3
d_gene: TRBD2

CDR3aa: CASSFQYSYEQYF
CDR3nt: TGTGCCAGCAGCTTTCAGTACTCCTACGAGCAGTACTTC
v_gene: TRBV7-6
abundance: few
j_gene: TRBJ2-7
d_gene: NA

CDR3aa: CASSLGTGFFRETQYF
CDR3nt: TGTGCCAGCAGCCTCGGGACAGGGTTTTTTCGAGAGACCCAGTACTTC
v_gene: TRBV7-8
abundance: NA
j_gene: TRBJ2-5
d_gene: TRBD1

CDR3aa: CASSTDQTGHGQFF
CDR3nt: TGCGCCAGCAGCACGGACCAGACAGGACACGGACAGTTCTTC
v_gene: TRBV5-1
abundance: NA
j_gene: TRBJ2-1
d_gene: NA

CDR3aa: CASSRTSGSGYEQYF
CDR3nt: TGTGCCAGCAGCCGCACTAGCGGGAGTGGGTACGAGCAGTACTTT
v_gene: TRBV7-2
abundance: NA
j_gene: TRBJ1-6
d_gene: NA

CDR3aa: CASSYHQLAGFTDTQYF
CDR3nt: TGTGCCAGCAGTTACCACCAACTAGCGGGTTTCACAGATACGCAGTATTTT
v_gene: TRBV6-6
abundance: NA
j_gene: TRBJ2-3
d_gene: TRBD2

CDR3aa: CASSFVGSEQYF
CDR3nt: TGTGCCAGCAGTTTTGTTGGGAGCGAGCAGTACTTC
v_gene: TRBV12-3/TRBV12-4
abundance: NA
j_gene: TRBJ2-7
d_gene: NA

CDR3aa: CASSSWNWLSGANVLTF
CDR3nt: TGTGCCAGCAGTTCGTGGAACTGGCTCTCTGGGGCCAACGTCCTGACTTTC
v_gene: TRBV12-3/TRBV12-4
abundance: NA
j_gene: TRBJ2-6
d_gene: NA